Here is one T cell receptor beta chain with its context. This entry belongs to a study of blood T cell repertoires in COVID-19. All recovered Cohort 3 donors got two negative PCRs, got clearance, or saw symptom resolution. In the study's own analysis: Amplification with reference gene primers provided the estimates of nucleated cell counts. Measured with immunoSEQ multiplex PCR; TCRdb has only the in-frame clones, and not every one. V, J and clone size are taken as reported in that table, and D and trimming were inferred from the DNA itself. The repertoire holds approximately 120,000 clones, with 75% to 90% as singletons. Germline CDR1 reads MNHEY; CDR2 reads SVGAGI. Deletions cut 0 bases from V and 8 bases from J, with 19 bases between. The CDR3 spans 16 residues.

The V and J genes are TRBV6-5 and TRBJ1-2, with D possibly TRBD1 on 5 matching bases. The origin of this receptor is a man aged 25 to 40 who had recovered from COVID-19. The specimen was PBMCs or T cells enriched from blood (not recorded which). CDR3 DNA: TGTGCCAGCAGTTACTCGCGGGGGAATCAGCTCGGCGGCTACACCTTC. It yields the protein CASSYSRGNQLGGYTF.